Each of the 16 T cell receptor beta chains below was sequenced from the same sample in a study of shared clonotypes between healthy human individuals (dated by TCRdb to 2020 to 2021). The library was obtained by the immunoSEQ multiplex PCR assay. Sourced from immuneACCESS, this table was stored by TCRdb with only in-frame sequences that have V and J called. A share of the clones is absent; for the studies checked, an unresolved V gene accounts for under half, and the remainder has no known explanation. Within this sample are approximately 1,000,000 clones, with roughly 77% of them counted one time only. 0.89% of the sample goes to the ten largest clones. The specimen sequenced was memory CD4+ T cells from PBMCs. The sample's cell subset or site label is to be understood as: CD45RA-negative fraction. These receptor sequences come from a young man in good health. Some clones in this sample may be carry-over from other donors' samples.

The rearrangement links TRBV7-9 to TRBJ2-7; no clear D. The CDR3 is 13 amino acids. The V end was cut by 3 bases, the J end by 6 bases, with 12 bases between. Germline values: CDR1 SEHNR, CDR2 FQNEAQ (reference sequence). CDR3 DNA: TGTGCCAGCAGCTTGGGTGGTTCCAGCGAGCAGTACTTC. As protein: CASSLGGSSEQYF.

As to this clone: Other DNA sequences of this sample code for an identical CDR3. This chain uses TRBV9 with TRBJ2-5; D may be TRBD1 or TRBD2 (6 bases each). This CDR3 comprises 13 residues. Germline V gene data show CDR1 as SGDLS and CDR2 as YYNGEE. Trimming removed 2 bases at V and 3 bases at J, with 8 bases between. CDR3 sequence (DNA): TGTGCCAGCAGCGTGAGGGGGGAAGAGACCCAGTACTTC. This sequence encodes CASSVRGEETQYF.

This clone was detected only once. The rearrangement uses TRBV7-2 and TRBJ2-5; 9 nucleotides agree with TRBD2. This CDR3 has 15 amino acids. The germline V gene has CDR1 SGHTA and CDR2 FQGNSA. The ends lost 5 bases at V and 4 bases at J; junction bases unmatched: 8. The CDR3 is CASSQPLAGLETQYF. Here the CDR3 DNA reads TGTGCCAGCAGCCAGCCCCTAGCGGGATTAGAGACCCAGTACTTC.

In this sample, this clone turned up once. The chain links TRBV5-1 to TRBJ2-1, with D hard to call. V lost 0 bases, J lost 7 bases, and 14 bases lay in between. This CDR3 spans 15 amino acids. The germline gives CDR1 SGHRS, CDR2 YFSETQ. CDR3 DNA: TGCGCCAGCAGCTTGGGGGATTGGGTATCAAATGAGCAGTTCTTC. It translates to CASSLGDWVSNEQFF.

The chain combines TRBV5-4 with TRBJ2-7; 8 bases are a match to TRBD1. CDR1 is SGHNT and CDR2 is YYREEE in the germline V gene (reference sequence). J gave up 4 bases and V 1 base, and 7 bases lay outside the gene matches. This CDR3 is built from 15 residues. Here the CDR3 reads CASSLWAGGRYEQYF. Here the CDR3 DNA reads TGTGCCAGCAGCTTGTGGGCAGGGGGCAGGTACGAGCAGTACTTC.

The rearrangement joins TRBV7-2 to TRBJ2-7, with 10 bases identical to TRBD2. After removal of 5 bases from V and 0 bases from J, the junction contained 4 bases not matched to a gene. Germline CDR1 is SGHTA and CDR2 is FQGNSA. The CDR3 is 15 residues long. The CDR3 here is CASSKGLAYSYEQYF. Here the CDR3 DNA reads TGTGCCAGCAGCAAGGGACTAGCGTACTCCTACGAGCAGTACTTC.

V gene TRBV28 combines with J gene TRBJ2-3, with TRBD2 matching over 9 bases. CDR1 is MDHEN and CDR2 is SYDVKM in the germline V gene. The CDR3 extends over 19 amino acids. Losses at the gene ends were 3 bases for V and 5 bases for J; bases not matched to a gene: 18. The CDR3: CASSFSRSSGTRQRDTQYF. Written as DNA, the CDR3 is TGTGCCAGCAGTTTTTCCCGTTCTAGCGGGACCCGACAGAGAGATACGCAGTATTTT.

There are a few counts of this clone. As DNA, the CDR3 is TGTGCCAGCAGCCACACGGGAGGGAACCCCTACAATGAGCAGTTCTTC. Its protein is CASSHTGGNPYNEQFF. The V gene is TRBV4-2, the J gene TRBJ2-1, with 8 bases identical to TRBD2. J lost 2 bases, V lost 3 bases, and 6 bases had no gene match. The CDR3 length is 16 residues. Germline V CDR1 and CDR2: LGHNA, YNFKEQ.

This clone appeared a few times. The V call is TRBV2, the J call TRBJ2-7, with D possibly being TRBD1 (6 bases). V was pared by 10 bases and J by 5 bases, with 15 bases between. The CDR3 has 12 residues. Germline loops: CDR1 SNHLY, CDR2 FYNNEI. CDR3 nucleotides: TGTGCCACCAGGCAGGGGATCCACGAGCAGTACTTC. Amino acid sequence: CATRQGIHEQYF.

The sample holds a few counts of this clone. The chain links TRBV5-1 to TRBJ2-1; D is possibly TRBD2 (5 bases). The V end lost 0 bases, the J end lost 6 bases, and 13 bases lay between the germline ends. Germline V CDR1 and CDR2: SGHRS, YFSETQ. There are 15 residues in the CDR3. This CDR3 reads CASSLEGRGFNEQFF. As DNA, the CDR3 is TGCGCCAGCAGCTTGGAGGGTCGGGGATTCAATGAGCAGTTCTTC. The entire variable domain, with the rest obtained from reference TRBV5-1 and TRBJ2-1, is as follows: KAGVTQTPRYLIKTRGQQVTLSCSPISGHRSVSWYQQTPGQGLQFLFEYFSETQRNKGNFPGRFSGRQFSNSRSEMNVSTLELGDSALYLCASSLEGRGFNEQFFGPGTRLTVL.

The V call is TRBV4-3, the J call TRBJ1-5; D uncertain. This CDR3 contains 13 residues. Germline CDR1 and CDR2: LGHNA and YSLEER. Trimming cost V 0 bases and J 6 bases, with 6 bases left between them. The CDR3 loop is CASSQERAQPQHF. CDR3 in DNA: TGCGCCAGCAGCCAAGAAAGGGCTCAGCCCCAGCATTTT.

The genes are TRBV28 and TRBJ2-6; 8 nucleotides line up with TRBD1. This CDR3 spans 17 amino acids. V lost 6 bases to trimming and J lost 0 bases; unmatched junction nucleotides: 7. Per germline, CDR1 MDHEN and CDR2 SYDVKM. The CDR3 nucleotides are TGTGCCAGCAGATCGACAGGGGAAAGCTCTGGGGCCAACGTCCTGACTTTC. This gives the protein CASRSTGESSGANVLTF.

The CDR3 DNA reads as TGCGCCAGCAGCTCCAGTGTTCTTGTTGACCAAGAGACCCAGTACTTC. Translating gives CASSSSVLVDQETQYF. The chain couples TRBV5-1 to TRBJ2-5; D is unresolved. Germline loops: CDR1 SGHRS, CDR2 YFSETQ. Deletions cut 3 bases from V and 0 bases from J, with 15 bases between. The CDR3 is 16 amino acids.

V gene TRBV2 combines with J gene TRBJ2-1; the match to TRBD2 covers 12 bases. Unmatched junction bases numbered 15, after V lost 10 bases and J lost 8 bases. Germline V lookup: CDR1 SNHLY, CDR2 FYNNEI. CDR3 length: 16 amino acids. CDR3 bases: TGTGCCACAAAGCGAAGACTAGCGGGAGAGGGGGATGAGCAGTTCTTC. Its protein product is CATKRRLAGEGDEQFF.

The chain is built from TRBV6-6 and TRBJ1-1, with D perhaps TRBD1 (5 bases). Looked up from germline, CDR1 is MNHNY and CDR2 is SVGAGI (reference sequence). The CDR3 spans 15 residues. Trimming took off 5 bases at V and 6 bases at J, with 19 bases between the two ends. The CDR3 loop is CASSPSRLLGPEAFF. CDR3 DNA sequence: TGTGCCAGCAGTCCTTCTCGTCTCTTGGGGCCTGAAGCTTTCTTT.

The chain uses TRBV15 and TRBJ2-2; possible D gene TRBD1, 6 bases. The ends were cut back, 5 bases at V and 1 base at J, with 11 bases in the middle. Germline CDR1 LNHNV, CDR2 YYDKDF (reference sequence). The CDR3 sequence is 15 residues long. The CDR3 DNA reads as TGTGCCACCAGCGCCCGGACAGAGAACACCGGGGAGCTGTTTTTT. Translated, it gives CATSARTENTGELFF. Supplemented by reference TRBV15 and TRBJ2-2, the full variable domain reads DAMVIQNPRYQVTQFGKPVTLSCSQTLNHNVMYWYQQKSSQAPKLLFHYYDKDFNNEADTPDNFQSRRPNTSFCFLDIRSPGLGDTAMYLCATSARTENTGELFFGEGSRLTVL.